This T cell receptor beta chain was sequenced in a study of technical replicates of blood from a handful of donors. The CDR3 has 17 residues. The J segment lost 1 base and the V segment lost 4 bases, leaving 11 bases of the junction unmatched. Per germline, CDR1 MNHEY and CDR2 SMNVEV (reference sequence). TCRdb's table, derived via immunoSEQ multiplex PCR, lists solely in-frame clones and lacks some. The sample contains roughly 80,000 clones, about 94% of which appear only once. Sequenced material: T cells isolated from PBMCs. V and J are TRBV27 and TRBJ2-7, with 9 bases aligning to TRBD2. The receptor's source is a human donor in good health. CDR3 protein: CASSYLRTSDRSYEQYF. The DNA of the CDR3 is TGTGCCAGCAGTTATCTTCGGACTAGCGACCGATCCTACGAGCAGTACTTC.